This TCR beta chain was identified during a study of T cells in tumors and immune-related adverse events (dated by TCRdb to the early 2020s). In the germline V gene, CDR1 corresponds to MDHEN and CDR2 to SYDVKM. V has 4 bases trimmed and J has 1 base trimmed; junction bases matching no gene number 3. Its CDR3 holds 14 amino acids, cysteine through phenylalanine. Of all the DNA, just the CDR3 is kept, 42 bases in frame from base 1. On this clone itself: Its antigen specificity is not known. Base qualities are not recorded, but no much larger clone differs from it by a single base.

Using the immunoSEQ assay, the TCR beta locus was amplified and sequenced, producing bulk TCR Vbeta CDR3 data. Under the source paper's analysis protocol: CDR3s were excluded if they were non-productive, were shorter than 7 amino acids, or did not start with C or end with F/W. Analysis was restricted to specimens with at least 1000 reads, and each clonotype was defined at the amino acid level. Clonality was calculated as 1 minus Pielou's evenness. To equalize library sizes, abundance-weighted random subsampling with replacement was performed 100 times so that 95% confidence intervals could be reported. Repertoire overlap was quantified using the Morisita overlap index, and the top 40 clones per specimen were examined for overlap with the irAE. TCRdb took this table from immuneACCESS and kept in-frame rearrangements with V and J called. Such tables lack part of the clones; where checked against another copy, unresolved V genes explain under half of the gap, and the rest is unexplained. V and J calls and clone size follow that table, whereas D and trimming were derived from the DNA. The sample has 20,000 to 25,000 clones on record, about nine tenths of them singletons. The ten largest clones represent 1.3% to 1.5% of the sample.

In light of the paper, this sample's treatment or condition label describes: nivolumab (PD-1 blockade) given before sampling. The DNeasy Blood and Tissue Kit was used to extract DNA from formalin-fixed paraffin-embedded specimens. The chain employs TRBV28 and TRBJ2-5, with TRBD1 matching 7 junction bases. This specimen consisted of lymph node tissue, obtained from a patient treated with anti-PD-1 therapy. This TCR was recovered from a female donor with metastatic renal cell carcinoma. The DNA is as follows: TGTGCCAGCAGTTCCGGACAGGTCCAAGAGACCCAGTACTTC. This is translated as CASSSGQVQETQYF.